This TCR beta chain was recorded in a study of cytomegalovirus exposure and HLA in healthy donors. Per the germline V gene, CDR1 is LNHDA and CDR2 is SQIVND (reference sequence). The CDR3 is 15 amino acids. V lost 0 bases and J lost 7, with 13 bases in between. 60 Vbeta and 13 Jbeta primers were used in PCR. Repertoires were generated with immunoSEQ multiplex PCR, while TCRdb's copy carries only in-frame clones and drops some. Found here are about 170,000 clones, about 80% of them singletons; the top ten hold 1%. J is TRBJ2-1 and V is TRBV19; tentatively, D is TRBD2 (6 bases). The sequencing input was PBMCs. The TCR originated in a woman between 50 and 59 years old in good health and CMV-seropositive. CDR3 in amino acids: CASSIEELAGNEQFF. The CDR3 nucleotides are TGTGCCAGTAGTATAGAGGAACTAGCAGGAAATGAGCAGTTCTTC.